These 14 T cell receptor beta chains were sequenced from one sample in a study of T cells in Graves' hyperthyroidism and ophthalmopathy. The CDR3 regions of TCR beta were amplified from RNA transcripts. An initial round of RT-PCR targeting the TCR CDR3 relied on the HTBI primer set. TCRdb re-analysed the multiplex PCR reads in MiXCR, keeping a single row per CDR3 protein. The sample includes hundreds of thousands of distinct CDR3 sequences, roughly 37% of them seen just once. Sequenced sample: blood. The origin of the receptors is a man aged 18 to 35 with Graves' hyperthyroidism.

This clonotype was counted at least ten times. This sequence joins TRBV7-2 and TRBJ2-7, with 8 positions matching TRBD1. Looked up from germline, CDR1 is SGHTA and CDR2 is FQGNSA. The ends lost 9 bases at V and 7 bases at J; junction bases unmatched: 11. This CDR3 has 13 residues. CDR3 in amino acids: CASSPGQVGEQYF. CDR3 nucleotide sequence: TGTGCCAGTAGCCCGGGACAGGTGGGGGAGCAGTACTTC.

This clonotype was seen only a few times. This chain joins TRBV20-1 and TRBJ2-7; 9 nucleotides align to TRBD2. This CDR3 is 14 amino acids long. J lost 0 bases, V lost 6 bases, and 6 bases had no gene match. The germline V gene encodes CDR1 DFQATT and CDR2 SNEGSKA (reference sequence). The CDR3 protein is CSALRTSVSYEQYF. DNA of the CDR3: TGCAGTGCCCTTCGGACTAGCGTCTCCTACGAGCAGTACTTC.

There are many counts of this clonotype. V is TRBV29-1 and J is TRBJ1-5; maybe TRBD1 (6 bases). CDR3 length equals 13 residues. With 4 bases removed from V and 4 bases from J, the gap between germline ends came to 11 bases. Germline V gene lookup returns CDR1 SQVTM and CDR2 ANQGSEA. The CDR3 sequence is CSVATGGNQPQHF. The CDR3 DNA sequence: TGCAGCGTTGCGACAGGCGGAAATCAGCCCCAGCATTTT.

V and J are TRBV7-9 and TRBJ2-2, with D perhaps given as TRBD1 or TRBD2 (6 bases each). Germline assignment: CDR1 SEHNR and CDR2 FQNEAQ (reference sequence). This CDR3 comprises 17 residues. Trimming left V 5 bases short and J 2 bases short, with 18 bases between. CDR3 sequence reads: CASSPPGAAVNTGELFF. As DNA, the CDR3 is TGTGCCAGCAGCCCTCCGGGGGCAGCGGTAAACACCGGGGAGCTGTTTTTT.

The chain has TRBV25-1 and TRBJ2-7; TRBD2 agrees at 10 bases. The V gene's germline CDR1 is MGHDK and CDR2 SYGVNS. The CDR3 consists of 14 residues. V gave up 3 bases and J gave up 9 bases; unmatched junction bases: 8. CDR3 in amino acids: CASSEALAGAGQYF. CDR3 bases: TGTGCCAGCAGTGAGGCCCTAGCGGGAGCGGGGCAGTACTTC.

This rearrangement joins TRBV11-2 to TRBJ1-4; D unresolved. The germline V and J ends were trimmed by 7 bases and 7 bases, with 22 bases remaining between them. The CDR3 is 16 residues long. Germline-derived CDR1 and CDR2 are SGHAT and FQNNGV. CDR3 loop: CASTLKWPGRAEKLFF. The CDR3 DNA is TGTGCCAGCACTCTTAAGTGGCCGGGAAGGGCTGAAAAACTGTTTTTT. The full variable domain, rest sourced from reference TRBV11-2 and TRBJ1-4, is EAGVAQSPRYKIIEKRQSVAFWCNPISGHATLYWYQQILGQGPKLLIQFQNNGVVDDSQLPKDRFSAERLKGVDSTLKIQPAKLEDSAVYLCASTLKWPGRAEKLFFGSGTQLSVL.

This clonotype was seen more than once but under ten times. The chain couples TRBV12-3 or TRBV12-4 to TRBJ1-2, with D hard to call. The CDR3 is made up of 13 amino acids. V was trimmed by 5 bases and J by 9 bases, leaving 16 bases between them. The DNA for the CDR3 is TGTGCCAGCAGTGGACGGCGCAATCCGAGCTACACCTTC. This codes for CASSGRRNPSYTF.

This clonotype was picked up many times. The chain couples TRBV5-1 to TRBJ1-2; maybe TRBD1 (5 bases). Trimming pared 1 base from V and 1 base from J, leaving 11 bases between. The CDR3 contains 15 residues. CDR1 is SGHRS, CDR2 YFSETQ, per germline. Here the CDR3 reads CASSLTSTVNYGYTF. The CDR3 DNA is TGCGCCAGCAGCTTGACGTCGACAGTTAACTATGGCTACACCTTC.

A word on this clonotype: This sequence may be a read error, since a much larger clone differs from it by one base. The chain's CDR3 is CASSAETQHF. CDR3 nucleotides: TGTGCCAGCAGCGCAGAGACCCAGCACTTC. The chain carries TRBV7-2 and TRBJ2-7; D is undetermined. The CDR3 is 10 amino acids. Germline values: CDR1 SGHTA, CDR2 FQGNSA.

The CDR3 DNA reads TGTGCCAGCAACCAACAGGGTTCACCCCTCCACTTT. Its protein is CASNQQGSPLHF. This chain connects TRBV5-8 to TRBJ1-6; a weak D match, TRBD1 (6 bases). This CDR3 spans 12 amino acids. The ends were cut back, 6 bases at V and 9 bases at J, with 10 bases in the middle. CDR1 SGHTS and CDR2 YDEGEE come from the germline V gene.

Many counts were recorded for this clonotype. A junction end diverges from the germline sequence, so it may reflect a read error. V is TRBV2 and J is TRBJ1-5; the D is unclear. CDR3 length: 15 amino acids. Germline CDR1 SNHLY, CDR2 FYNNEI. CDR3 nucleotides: TGTGCCAGCAGTGTAGAGGGAGGTAGCAATCACCCCCAGCATTTT. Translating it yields CASSVEGGSNHPQHF.

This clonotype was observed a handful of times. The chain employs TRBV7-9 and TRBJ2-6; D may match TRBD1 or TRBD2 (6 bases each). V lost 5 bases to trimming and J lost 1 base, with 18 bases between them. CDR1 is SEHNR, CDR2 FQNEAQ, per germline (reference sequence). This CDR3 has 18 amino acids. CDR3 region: CASSPLMGGESGANVLTF. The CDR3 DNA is TGTGCCAGCAGCCCCCTGATGGGGGGCGAGTCTGGGGCCAACGTCCTGACTTTC.

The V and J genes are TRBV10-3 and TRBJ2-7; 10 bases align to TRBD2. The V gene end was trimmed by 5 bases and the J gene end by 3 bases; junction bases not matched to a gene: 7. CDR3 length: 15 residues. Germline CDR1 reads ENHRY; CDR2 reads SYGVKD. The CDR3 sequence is CAISSGTSESYEQYF. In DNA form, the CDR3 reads TGTGCCATCAGTTCCGGGACTAGCGAGAGCTACGAGCAGTACTTC.

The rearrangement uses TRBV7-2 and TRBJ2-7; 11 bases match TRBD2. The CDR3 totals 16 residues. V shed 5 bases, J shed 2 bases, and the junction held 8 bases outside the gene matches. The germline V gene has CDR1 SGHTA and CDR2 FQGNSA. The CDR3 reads CASSRTGTSGPYEQYF. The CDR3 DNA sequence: TGTGCCAGCAGCCGAACCGGGACTAGCGGCCCCTACGAGCAGTACTTC.